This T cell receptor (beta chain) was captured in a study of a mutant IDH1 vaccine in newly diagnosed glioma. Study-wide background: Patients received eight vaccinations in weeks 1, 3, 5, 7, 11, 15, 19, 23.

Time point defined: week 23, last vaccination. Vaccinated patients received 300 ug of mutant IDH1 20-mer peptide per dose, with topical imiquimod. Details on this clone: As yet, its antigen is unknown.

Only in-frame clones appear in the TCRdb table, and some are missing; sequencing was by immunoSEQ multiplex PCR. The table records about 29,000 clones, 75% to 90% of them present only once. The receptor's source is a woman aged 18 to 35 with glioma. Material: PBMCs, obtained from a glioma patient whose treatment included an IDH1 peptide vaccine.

The CDR3 DNA reads TGTGCCAGCAGCTTAGCGGGTCGGGGACCCGATCAGTTCTTC. Residues: CASSLAGRGPDQFF. V and J are TRBV11-2 and TRBJ2-1, with D perhaps given as TRBD1 or TRBD2 (5 bases each). From germline, CDR1 is SGHAT and CDR2 FQNNGV. Deletions cut 1 base from V and 13 bases from J, with 17 bases between. The CDR3 runs to 14 residues. The variable domain in full, with the rest retrieved from reference TRBV11-2 and TRBJ2-1, is EAGVAQSPRYKIIEKRQSVAFWCNPISGHATLYWYQQILGQGPKLLIQFQNNGVVDDSQLPKDRFSAERLKGVDSTLKIQPAKLEDSAVYLCASSLAGRGPDQFFGPGTRLTVL.